These 21 T cell receptor beta chains were all obtained from the same sample, sequenced in a study of blood T cells in healthy people across ages (dated by TCRdb to 2015 to 2017). The method behind the library was 5' RACE. The listed sequencing device is Illumina HiSeq 2500. A second PCR of roughly 6 to 11 cycles was run with a J-beta primer mix and a sample-barcoded 5' primer. TCRdb reprocessed the public reads (quality trimming at Q25 with fastp, clone calling with MiXCR) and kept in-frame beta chains. CDR3 protein sequences are deduplicated, and each keeps its most common genes and DNA. The table for this sample lists around 690,000 distinct CDR3 sequences; under 65% of them were counted only once. The top ten clones comprise 30% to 40% of the sample. What was sequenced was blood. Receptors originate from a man aged 55 to 69 in good health.

The chain joins TRBV9 to TRBJ2-1; the match to TRBD2 covers 8 bases. CDR1 is SGDLS, CDR2 YYNGEE, per germline. The CDR3 runs to 18 residues. V dropped 1 base and J dropped 6; count of bases not matched to a gene: 15. The CDR3 here is CASSVSPLAGGVLNEQFF. The CDR3 DNA sequence: TGTGCCAGCAGCGTATCCCCACTAGCCGGGGGGGTCCTCAATGAGCAGTTCTTC.

The rearrangement links TRBV5-1 to TRBJ2-2; 12 bases match TRBD2. The J segment lost 2 bases and the V segment lost 4 bases, leaving 3 bases of the junction unmatched. Germline V gene sequence: CDR1 SGHRS, CDR2 YFSETQ. The CDR3 consists of 16 residues. The CDR3 coding sequence is TGCGCCAGCAGCGCTGGACTAGCGGGAAACACCGGGGAGCTGTTTTTT. It translates to CASSAGLAGNTGELFF.

V usage is TRBV7-2 and J usage is TRBJ2-5; 9 bases are shared with TRBD1. The DNA end is more similar to TRBJ2-7, so the J call may be wrong. This CDR3 is 15 amino acids long. CDR1 is SGHTA and CDR2 is FQGNSA in the germline V gene. Written as DNA, the CDR3 is TGTGCCAGCAACGGGGGGACAGGGCGACAATACGAGCAGTACTTC. Translated, it gives CASNGGTGRQYEQYF.

CDR3 residues: CASSLKGGQGYNEQFF. Written as DNA, the CDR3 is TGTGCCAGCAGCTTAAAAGGGGGGCAAGGGTACAATGAGCAGTTCTTC. The rearrangement joins TRBV7-9 to TRBJ2-1; the D call may be TRBD1 or TRBD2 (6 bases each). The CDR3 totals 16 residues. Trimming stripped 2 bases from V and 4 bases from J, with 15 bases between. Germline CDR1 SEHNR, CDR2 FQNEAQ (reference sequence).

By share, this clonotype counts as medium-sized. The chain is built from TRBV12-3 or TRBV12-4 and TRBJ2-3; 7 bases agree with TRBD1. The junction had 5 bases not matched to a gene; V was cut back by 3 bases and J by 5 bases. This CDR3 is 14 amino acids long. The CDR3 nucleotides read TGTGCCAGCAGTTTTAGAGGGGGCGGAGATACGCAGTATTTT. It codes for CASSFRGGGDTQYF.

As concerns this clonotype: Mismatch with germline at one junction end may stem from a read error. The rearrangement links TRBV6-6 to TRBJ1-6; a weak D match, TRBD1 (6 bases). This CDR3 region has 16 residues. Per germline, CDR1 MNHNY and CDR2 SVGAGI (reference sequence). CDR3 region: CVSSYSDSSYNSPLHF. CDR3 DNA: TGTGTCAGCAGTTACTCGGACAGCTCCTATAATTCACCCCTCCACTTT.

The rearrangement joins TRBV6-1 to TRBJ1-1; possibly TRBD1 for D (6 bases). CDR3 length: 13 residues. The V end lost 6 bases, the J end lost 4 bases, and 12 bases lay between the germline ends. The germline gives CDR1 MNHNS, CDR2 SASEGT. Here the CDR3 DNA reads TGTGCCAGCAGAATCAGGGGAAGCACTGAAGCTTTCTTT. Encoded protein: CASRIRGSTEAFF.

This clonotype came up many times. The V gene is TRBV11-2, the J gene TRBJ2-7; 7 nucleotides agree with TRBD1. CDR1 is SGHAT, CDR2 FQNNGV, per germline. J gave up 9 bases and V 5 bases, and 7 bases lay outside the gene matches. This CDR3 has 12 amino acids. The CDR3 DNA is TGTGCCAGCAGCCAGGACCGGGACAGGCAGTACTTC. Amino acids: CASSQDRDRQYF.

This clonotype was found a few times. The chain carries TRBV6-2 or TRBV6-3 and TRBJ2-5, with D possibly matching TRBD2 (6 bases). Germline V CDR1 and CDR2: MNHEY, SVGEGT. V lost 7 bases, J lost 9 bases, and 27 bases lay in between. The CDR3 spans 16 residues. This CDR3 is CASTLTWTGGEVAQYF. The CDR3 nucleotides are TGTGCCAGCACCCTTACGTGGACCGGGGGAGAGGTGGCCCAGTACTTC.

Note on this clonotype: This may arise from a read error, as a much more abundant clone is one base away. This chain joins TRBV9 and TRBJ2-1; 11 nucleotides line up with TRBD2. The CDR3 has 16 residues. Germline assignment: CDR1 SGDLS and CDR2 YYNGEE. The CDR3 loop is CTSSVDSGGVYNEQFF. CDR3 in DNA: TGTACCAGCAGCGTAGATAGCGGGGGGGTTTACAATGAGCAGTTCTTC.

The chain employs TRBV7-8 and TRBJ2-1, with a tentative D call TRBD1 (5 bases). Germline V gene data show CDR1 as SGHVS and CDR2 as FQNEAQ. Deletions cut 5 bases from V and 8 bases from J, with 19 bases between. The CDR3 covers 15 residues. The CDR3 bases are TGTGCCAGCAGCAACCGGGCAGGGTGGGGCGATGAGCAGTTCTTC. It specifies CASSNRAGWGDEQFF.

This clonotype was detected a few times. The V and J genes are TRBV7-2 and TRBJ1-3; tentatively, D is TRBD1 (5 bases). There are 14 residues in the CDR3. Germline V gene data show CDR1 as SGHTA and CDR2 as FQGNSA. Between the trimmed V and J ends, which lost 3 bases and 4 bases, there was a span of 10 bases. This CDR3 is CASSLQGSGNTIYF. CDR3 coding DNA: TGTGCCAGCAGCTTGCAGGGTTCCGGAAACACCATATATTTT.

This clonotype was seen a few times. This chain connects TRBV12-3 or TRBV12-4 to TRBJ2-5, with TRBD2 matching 11 bases. The CDR3 runs to 15 residues. Germline trimming cut 5 bases from V and 5 bases from J; bases unmatched to any gene: 7. CDR3 in amino acids: CASSPLTSGDETQYF. The DNA of the CDR3 is TGTGCCAGCAGTCCCTTGACTAGCGGGGATGAGACCCAGTACTTC.

V usage is TRBV20-1 and J usage is TRBJ2-7; TRBD1 or TRBD2 may be the D gene (5 bases each). V was shortened by 6 bases and J by 4 bases, with 13 bases between the two germline ends. Looked up from germline, CDR1 is DFQATT and CDR2 is SNEGSKA (reference sequence). This CDR3 region has 12 residues. Written as DNA, the CDR3 is TGCAGTGCGCCCCGGGACCGATACGAGCAGTACTTC. Translated: CSAPRDRYEQYF.

This CDR3 is CSVVLGNTGTGELFF. The CDR3 DNA sequence: TGCAGCGTTGTGTTGGGGAACACGGGCACCGGGGAGCTGTTTTTT. The genes are TRBV29-1 and TRBJ2-2; D call uncertain. CDR1 SQVTM and CDR2 ANQGSEA come from the germline V gene. CDR3 length equals 15 residues. Trimming shortened V by 4 bases and J by 4 bases, and 16 bases separated the two germline ends.

This rearrangement joins TRBV19 to TRBJ2-1; D possibly uses TRBD1 or TRBD2 (5 bases each). V was shortened by 10 bases and J by 13 bases, with 29 bases between the two germline ends. The CDR3 extends over 15 amino acids. Per the germline V gene, CDR1 is LNHDA and CDR2 is SQIVND (reference sequence). CDR3 sequence: CATSGRANVWGPQFF. CDR3 coding DNA: TGTGCCACCTCGGGGCGGGCAAATGTTTGGGGTCCCCAGTTCTTC.

V gene TRBV29-1 combines with J gene TRBJ1-4; no reliable D call. Trimming stripped 5 bases from V and 5 bases from J, with 15 bases between. Per germline, CDR1 SQVTM and CDR2 ANQGSEA. The CDR3 contains 14 residues. The CDR3, as DNA: TGCAGCGTTAATCCTGACGGAACGAATGAAAAACTGTTTTTT. This sequence encodes CSVNPDGTNEKLFF.

This chain connects TRBV4-1 to TRBJ1-1, with D hard to call. The germline CDR1 and CDR2 sequences are MGHRA and YSYEKL. CDR3 length: 11 residues. V lost 3 bases, J lost 12 bases, and 11 bases lay in between. CDR3 protein: CASSQGTATFF. The CDR3 region has the DNA TGCGCCAGCAGCCAGGGTACTGCCACTTTCTTT.

The chain joins TRBV7-2 to TRBJ2-7, with D perhaps TRBD1 (6 bases). CDR3 length: 13 amino acids. Trimming stripped 8 bases from V and 1 base from J, with 12 bases between. Per germline, CDR1 SGHTA and CDR2 FQGNSA. Here the CDR3 reads CASGRGPSYEQYF. In DNA form, the CDR3 reads TGTGCCAGCGGCAGGGGTCCGTCCTACGAGCAGTACTTC.

This clonotype showed up just a few times. The gene calls are TRBV28 and TRBJ2-1; D possibly corresponds to TRBD2 (5 bases). Germline-derived CDR1 and CDR2 are MDHEN and SYDVKM. Trimming shortened V by 6 bases and J by 9 bases, and 15 bases separated the two germline ends. The CDR3 runs to 13 residues. As DNA, the CDR3 is TGTGCCAGCAGCCGACGGGGAAGTAGTGAGCAGTTCTTC. The encoded protein is CASSRRGSSEQFF.

The rearrangement uses TRBV27 and TRBJ2-7; 8 bases are shared with TRBD1. This CDR3 has 14 residues. V lost 6 bases and J lost 4; bases outside the gene matches: 8. Germline CDR1 is MNHEY and CDR2 is SMNVEV (reference sequence). The CDR3 protein is CASREAGGRYEQYF. CDR3 bases: TGTGCCAGCAGGGAGGCAGGGGGCCGGTACGAGCAGTACTTC.